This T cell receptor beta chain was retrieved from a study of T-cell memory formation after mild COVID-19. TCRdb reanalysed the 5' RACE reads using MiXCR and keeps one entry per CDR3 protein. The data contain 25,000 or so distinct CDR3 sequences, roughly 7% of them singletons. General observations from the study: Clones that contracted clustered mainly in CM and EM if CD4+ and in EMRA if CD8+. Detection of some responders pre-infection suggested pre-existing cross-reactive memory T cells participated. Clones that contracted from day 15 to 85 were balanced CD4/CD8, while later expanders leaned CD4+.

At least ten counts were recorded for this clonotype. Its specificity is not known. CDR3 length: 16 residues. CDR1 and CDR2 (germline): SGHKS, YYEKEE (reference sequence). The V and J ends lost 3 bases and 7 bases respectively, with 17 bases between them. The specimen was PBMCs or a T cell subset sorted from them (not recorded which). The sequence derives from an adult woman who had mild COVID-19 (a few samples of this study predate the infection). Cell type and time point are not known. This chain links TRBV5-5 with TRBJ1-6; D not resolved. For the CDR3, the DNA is TGTGCCAGCAGCTCGAACTCTCTCTATGGGAATTCACCCCTCCACTTT. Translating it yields CASSSNSLYGNSPLHF. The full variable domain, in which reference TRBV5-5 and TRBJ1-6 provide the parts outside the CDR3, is DAGVTQSPTHLIKTRGQQVTLRCSPISGHKSVSWYQQVLGQGPQFIFQYYEKEERGRGNFPDRFSARQFPNYSSELNVNALLLGDSALYLCASSSNSLYGNSPLHFGNGTRLTVT.